A selection of T cell receptor beta chains follows, all from one sample in a study of blood T cell repertoires in COVID-19. Using immunoSEQ multiplex PCR, the repertoire was profiled, and TCRdb retains in-frame clones only, with some absent. The sample has 190,000 or so clones; approximately 90% are singletons. Sequenced sample: PBMCs or T cells enriched from blood (not recorded which). These receptors all come from a young man with acute COVID-19. The CDR3 runs from the conserved cysteine through the conserved F or W. The D gene is left open where the match is weak. Size values are once, few and many counts, or a class for expanded clones, and some rows have none.

v_gene,j_gene,abundance,d_gene,CDR3aa,CDR3nt
TRBV7-9,TRBJ2-3,-,-,CASSLLGGNTDTQYF,TGTGCCAGCAGCTTACTTGGCGGGAACACAGATACGCAGTATTTT
TRBV5-6,TRBJ2-7,-,-,CASRLTQGGPYEQYF,TGTGCCAGCAGACTGACACAGGGTGGGCCCTACGAGCAGTACTTC
TRBV30,TRBJ2-7,few,-,CAWLPPGGRKRWYF,TGTGCCTGGCTACCCCCCGGGGGTCGCAAAAGATGGTACTTC
TRBV30,TRBJ2-7,-,TRBD2,CAWSVGLAGVQQYF,TGTGCCTGGAGTGTAGGACTAGCGGGAGTGCAGCAGTACTTC
TRBV28,TRBJ2-5,-,-,CASSLGSAGTQYF,TGTGCCAGCAGTTTAGGCAGCGCGGGAACCCAGTACTTC
TRBV5-8,TRBJ2-3,-,TRBD1,CASSPSGGTDTQYF,TGTGCCAGCAGCCCATCAGGGGGTACAGATACGCAGTATTTT
TRBV7-2,TRBJ2-2,-,TRBD2,CASSQGLAGGNTGELFF,TGTGCCAGCAGCCAGGGACTAGCGGGAGGGAACACCGGGGAGCTGTTTTTT
TRBV12-3/TRBV12-4,TRBJ1-1,-,-,CASRGGGTEAFF,TGTGCCAGCAGAGGCGGGGGGACTGAAGCTTTCTTT
TRBV7-2,TRBJ2-7,-,-,CASSSNGQGSYEQYF,TGTGCCAGCAGTTCGAACGGGCAGGGAAGCTACGAGCAGTACTTC
TRBV5-6,TRBJ1-1,-,-,CASSSGVTEAFF,TGTGCCAGCAGCTCAGGTGTCACTGAAGCTTTCTTT
TRBV27,TRBJ2-7,-,-,CASSTKPHRLRWEQYF,TGTGCCAGCAGTACTAAACCCCACAGGTTAAGGTGGGAGCAGTACTTC
TRBV2,TRBJ1-2,few,-,CASIGGVEGYTF,TGTGCCAGCATCGGGGGGGTTGAGGGCTACACCTTC
TRBV5-6,TRBJ1-1,-,TRBD1,CASRGGPNTEAFF,TGTGCCAGCAGAGGGGGCCCAAACACTGAAGCTTTCTTT
TRBV7-3,TRBJ2-2,-,TRBD2,CASALGPSGRGPGELFF,TGTGCCAGCGCCCTAGGGCCCAGCGGGAGGGGCCCCGGGGAGCTGTTTTTT
TRBV28,TRBJ2-6,once,-,CASSWTSGANVLTF,TGTGCCAGCAGTTGGACTTCTGGGGCCAACGTCCTGACTTTC
TRBV12-5,TRBJ1-4,-,TRBD1,CASGLGQGDEKLFF,TGTGCTAGTGGGTTGGGACAGGGGGATGAAAAACTGTTTTTT
TRBV30,TRBJ2-1,once,-,CAWSVGGMNNEQFF,TGTGCCTGGAGTGTCGGCGGGATGAACAATGAGCAGTTCTTC
TRBV19,TRBJ2-5,-,TRBD2,CASSIDAGGEETQYF,TGTGCCAGTAGTATAGATGCGGGGGGGGAAGAGACCCAGTACTTC
TRBV5-6,TRBJ1-1,-,TRBD1,CASSYGTGGTEAFF,TGTGCCAGCAGCTATGGGACAGGGGGCACTGAAGCTTTCTTT
TRBV28,TRBJ2-7,once,TRBD1,CASRSMGQGNEQYF,TGTGCCAGCAGATCTATGGGACAGGGCAACGAGCAGTACTTC
TRBV18,TRBJ1-2,-,TRBD1,CASSPGQGSNYGYTF,TGTGCCAGCTCACCCGGACAGGGGAGTAACTATGGCTACACCTTC
TRBV11-2,TRBJ2-6,-,TRBD1,CASRKPGQGSPGANVLTF,TGTGCCAGCAGGAAACCGGGACAGGGGTCTCCTGGGGCCAACGTCCTGACTTTC
TRBV4-1,TRBJ1-5,-,-,CASSQLPHQGNQPQHF,TGCGCCAGCAGCCAACTCCCCCACCAGGGCAATCAGCCCCAGCATTTT
TRBV27,TRBJ2-1,-,TRBD2,CASSSGTSGSNEQFF,TGTGCCAGCAGTTCGGGGACTAGCGGGAGTAATGAGCAGTTCTTC
TRBV5-4,TRBJ2-5,-,TRBD2,CASSSLAGAETQYF,TGTGCCAGCAGCTCGTTAGCGGGAGCGGAGACCCAGTACTTC
TRBV24-1,TRBJ2-1,-,TRBD1,CATSDLQGVSDEQFF,TGTGCCACCAGTGATTTACAGGGGGTTTCCGATGAGCAGTTCTTC
TRBV30,TRBJ1-6,-,TRBD1,CASRTGSNSPLHF,TGTGCCTCTCGGACAGGGTCAAATTCACCCCTCCACTTT
TRBV30,TRBJ1-5,-,TRBD1,CAWSVQGGKAQHF,TGTGCCTGGAGTGTACAGGGGGGTAAGGCCCAGCATTTT
TRBV6-5,TRBJ2-3,-,TRBD2,CASKGLADTDTQYF,TGTGCCAGCAAAGGACTAGCGGACACAGATACGCAGTATTTT
TRBV24-1,TRBJ1-2,-,TRBD1,CATSTGDYGYTF,TGTGCCACCAGTACAGGGGACTATGGCTACACCTTC
TRBV11-3,TRBJ1-2,-,-,CASSSMTGDSYGYTF,TGTGCCAGCAGCTCGATGACGGGAGACTCCTATGGCTACACCTTC
TRBV4-1,TRBJ2-1,few,TRBD2,CASSQDSSFSTSGFYNEQFF,TGCGCCAGCAGCCAAGATTCATCCTTCTCGACTAGCGGATTCTACAATGAGCAGTTCTTC